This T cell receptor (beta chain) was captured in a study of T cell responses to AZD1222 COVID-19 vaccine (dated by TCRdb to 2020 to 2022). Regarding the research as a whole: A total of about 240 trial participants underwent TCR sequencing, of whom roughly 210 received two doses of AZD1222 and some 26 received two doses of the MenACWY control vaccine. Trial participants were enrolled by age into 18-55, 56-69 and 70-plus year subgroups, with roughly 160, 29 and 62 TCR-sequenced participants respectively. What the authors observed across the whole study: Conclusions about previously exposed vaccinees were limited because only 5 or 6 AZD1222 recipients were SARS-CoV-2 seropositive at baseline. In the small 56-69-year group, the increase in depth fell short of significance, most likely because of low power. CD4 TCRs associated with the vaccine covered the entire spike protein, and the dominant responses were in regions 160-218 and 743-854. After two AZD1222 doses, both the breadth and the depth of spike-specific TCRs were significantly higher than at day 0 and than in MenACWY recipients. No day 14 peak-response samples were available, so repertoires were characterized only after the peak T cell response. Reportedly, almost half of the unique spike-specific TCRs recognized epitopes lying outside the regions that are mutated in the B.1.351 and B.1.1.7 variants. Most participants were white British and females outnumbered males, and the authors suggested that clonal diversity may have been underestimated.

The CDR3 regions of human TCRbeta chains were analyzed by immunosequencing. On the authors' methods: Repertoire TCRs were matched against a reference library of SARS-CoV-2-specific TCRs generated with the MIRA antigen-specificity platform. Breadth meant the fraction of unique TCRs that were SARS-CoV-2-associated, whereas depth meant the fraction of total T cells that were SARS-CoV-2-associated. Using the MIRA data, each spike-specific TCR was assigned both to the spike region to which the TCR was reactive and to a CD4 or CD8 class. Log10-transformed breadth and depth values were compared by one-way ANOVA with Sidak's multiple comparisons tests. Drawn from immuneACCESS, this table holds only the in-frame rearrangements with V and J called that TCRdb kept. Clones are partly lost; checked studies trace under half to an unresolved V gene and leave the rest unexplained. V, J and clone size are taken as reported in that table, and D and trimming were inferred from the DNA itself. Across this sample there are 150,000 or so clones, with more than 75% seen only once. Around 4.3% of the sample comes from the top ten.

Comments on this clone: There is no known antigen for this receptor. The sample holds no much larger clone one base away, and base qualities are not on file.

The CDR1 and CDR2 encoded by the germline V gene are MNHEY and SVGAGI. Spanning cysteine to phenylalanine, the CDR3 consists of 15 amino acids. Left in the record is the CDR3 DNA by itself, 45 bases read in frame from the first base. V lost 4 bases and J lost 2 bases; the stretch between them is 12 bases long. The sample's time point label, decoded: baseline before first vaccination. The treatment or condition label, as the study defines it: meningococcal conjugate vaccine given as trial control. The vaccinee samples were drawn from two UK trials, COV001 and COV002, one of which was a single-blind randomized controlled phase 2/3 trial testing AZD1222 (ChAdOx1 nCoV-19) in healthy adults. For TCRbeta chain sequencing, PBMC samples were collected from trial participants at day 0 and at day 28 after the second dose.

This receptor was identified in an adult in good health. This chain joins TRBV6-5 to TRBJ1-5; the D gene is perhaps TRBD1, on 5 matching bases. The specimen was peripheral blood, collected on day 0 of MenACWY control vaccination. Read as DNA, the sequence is TGTGCCAGCAGTTTCCAGGGAGTCGGCAATCAGCCCCAGCATTTT. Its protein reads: CASSFQGVGNQPQHF.